These T cell receptor beta chains were read from a single sample in a study of blood T cell repertoires in COVID-19. The repertoire was sequenced with immunoSEQ multiplex PCR; TCRdb's copy has only in-frame clones and lacks some. The sample lists roughly 80,000 clones; approximately 86% were seen once. The sequenced sample consisted of peripheral blood. These TCRs come from a woman aged 55 to 70 with acute or convalescent COVID-19. CDR3s include the opening cysteine and the closing phenylalanine or tryptophan. D genes are given only for firm matches. A clone size is listed for some rows: how often the clone was seen (once, few, many), or a class if it is expanded.

>NA|NA|TRBV5-1|16|TRBJ2-1
CASRRDGSGSYNEQFF
TGCGCCAGCCGCAGGGACGGGAGCGGGTCCTACAATGAGCAGTTCTTC
>TRBD2|NA|TRBV27|14|TRBJ2-1
CASSSGLAYNEQFF
TGTGCCAGCAGTTCAGGACTAGCCTACAATGAGCAGTTCTTC
>TRBD1|once|TRBV6-2/TRBV6-3|15|TRBJ2-5
CASSHWDRGQETQYF
TGTGCCAGCAGCCATTGGGACAGGGGGCAAGAGACCCAGTACTTC
>NA|few|TRBV10-3|13|TRBJ1-1
CANNARANTEAFF
TGTGCCAATAATGCCAGGGCGAACACTGAAGCTTTCTTT
>TRBD2|NA|TRBV12-3/TRBV12-4|13|TRBJ2-3
CASSLAGVDTQYF
TGTGCCAGCAGTCTAGCGGGAGTGGATACGCAGTATTTT
>TRBD1|once|TRBV28|16|TRBJ1-1
CASSLATGPGDTEAFF
TGTGCCAGCAGTTTGGCGACAGGGCCCGGGGACACTGAAGCTTTCTTT
>TRBD1|once|TRBV7-8|16|TRBJ1-1
CASSRDRGQGNTEAFF
TGTGCCAGCAGCCGGGACAGGGGGCAGGGGAACACTGAAGCTTTCTTT
>NA|once|TRBV6-5|14|TRBJ2-7
CASRETGRSYEQYF
TGTGCCAGCAGGGAGACAGGCAGATCGTACGAGCAGTACTTC
>TRBD1|NA|TRBV19|14|TRBJ1-2
CASSNTQTGYGYTF
TGTGCCAGTAGTAACACTCAGACAGGGTATGGCTACACCTTC
>TRBD1|NA|TRBV19|14|TRBJ2-5
CASGGTGGRETQYF
TGTGCCAGTGGCGGGACAGGGGGCCGGGAGACCCAGTACTTC
>TRBD1|NA|TRBV7-6|18|TRBJ1-1
CASSLGVGTAVGNTEAFF
TGTGCCAGCAGCTTAGGCGTTGGGACAGCCGTGGGGAACACTGAAGCTTTCTTT
>TRBD1|NA|TRBV27|17|TRBJ2-7
CASSTRTGGKSSYEQYF
TGTGCCAGCAGTACCAGGACAGGGGGCAAATCCTCCTACGAGCAGTACTTC